This T cell receptor beta chain was sequenced for a study of blood T cells in healthy people across ages. Study-level points and caveats: The fall in TCR beta diversity per million T cells was roughly linear with age.

On this clonotype: The antigen is undetermined.

Through a sample-barcoded 5' primer and a J-beta primer mix, a second PCR was run for roughly 6 to 12 cycles. TCRdb analysed the 5' RACE reads with MiXCR anew, one entry per CDR3 protein. The sample comprises about a million distinct CDR3 sequences, around 54% of which are singletons, and roughly a fifth rests with the top ten. The sequence derives from an older woman in good health. The sequenced sample consisted of blood.

The CDR3 region is CASSQEFGYSYEQYF. CDR3 bases: TGCGCCAGCAGCCAAGAGTTCGGGTACTCCTACGAGCAGTACTTC. The rearrangement uses TRBV4-3 and TRBJ2-7; D is undetermined. Trimming took off 0 bases at V and 0 bases at J, with 9 bases between the two ends. Germline CDR1 and CDR2: LGHNA and YSLEER. This CDR3 region has 15 residues.